This is a list of T cell receptor beta chains from one sample in a study of T cell responses to AZD1222 COVID-19 vaccine. Libraries were prepared by immunoSEQ multiplex PCR; TCRdb keeps only in-frame clonotypes and omits some of them. The repertoire has some 130,000 clones, over 75% of them found once; the top ten carry 6.5% to 8.5%. Sequenced here: peripheral blood, sampled on day 0 of AZD1222 vaccination. Every receptor here comes from an adult in good health. The CDR3 runs from the conserved cysteine through the conserved F or W. The D gene is left open where the match is weak. Clone size is stated in some rows and not others, as once, few, many or a class when expanded.

CDR3 protein: CASSPGFYGYTF
CDR3 DNA: TGTGCCAGCTCCCCGGGCTTCTATGGCTACACCTTC
J gene: TRBJ1-2
CDR3 length: 12
clone size: .
V gene: TRBV12-3/TRBV12-4
D gene: .

CDR3 protein: CATSDYAGVPTDTQYF
CDR3 DNA: TGTGCCACCAGTGATTATGCAGGGGTGCCCACAGATACGCAGTATTTT
J gene: TRBJ2-3
CDR3 length: 16
clone size: .
V gene: TRBV24-1
D gene: .

CDR3 protein: CASSLSFTGELFF
CDR3 DNA: TGTGCTAGCAGCTTGTCCTTCACCGGGGAGCTGTTTTTT
J gene: TRBJ2-2
CDR3 length: 13
clone size: once
V gene: TRBV7-7
D gene: .

CDR3 protein: CSVMSTGAIPSNYGYTF
CDR3 DNA: TGCAGCGTGATGTCAACAGGGGCGATTCCCTCGAACTATGGCTACACCTTC
J gene: TRBJ1-2
CDR3 length: 17
clone size: .
V gene: TRBV29-1
D gene: TRBD1

CDR3 protein: CASRRGDSSYEQYF
CDR3 DNA: TGTGCCAGTCGAAGGGGGGACTCCTCCTACGAGCAGTACTTC
J gene: TRBJ2-7
CDR3 length: 14
clone size: .
V gene: TRBV6-5
D gene: .

CDR3 protein: CASIGPPGGSPLHF
CDR3 DNA: TGTGCCAGCATTGGACCGCCGGGGGGTTCACCCCTCCACTTT
J gene: TRBJ1-6
CDR3 length: 14
clone size: .
V gene: TRBV2
D gene: .

CDR3 protein: CASSQRGQGAYTGELFF
CDR3 DNA: TGCGCCAGCAGCCAAAGGGGACAGGGGGCTTACACCGGGGAGCTGTTTTTT
J gene: TRBJ2-2
CDR3 length: 17
clone size: many
V gene: TRBV4-3
D gene: TRBD1

CDR3 protein: CAGQTGFTDTQYF
CDR3 DNA: TGTGCCGGCCAAACAGGATTCACAGATACGCAGTATTTT
J gene: TRBJ2-3
CDR3 length: 13
clone size: .
V gene: TRBV5-6
D gene: .

CDR3 protein: CASSQPTGGNTEAFF
CDR3 DNA: TGTGCCAGCAGCCAACCTACCGGGGGGAACACTGAAGCTTTCTTT
J gene: TRBJ1-1
CDR3 length: 15
clone size: .
V gene: TRBV4-2
D gene: .

CDR3 protein: CASSYSGHRRMTPLHF
CDR3 DNA: TGTGCCAGCAGTTACTCGGGCCACAGGCGGATGACACCCCTCCACTTT
J gene: TRBJ1-6
CDR3 length: 16
clone size: .
V gene: TRBV6-6
D gene: .

CDR3 protein: CASRKRGGGGEQFF
CDR3 DNA: TGTGCCAGCAGGAAGCGGGGGGGCGGAGGTGAGCAGTTCTTC
J gene: TRBJ2-1
CDR3 length: 14
clone size: .
V gene: TRBV6-5
D gene: TRBD2

CDR3 protein: CASSPRRAGAYEQYF
CDR3 DNA: TGTGCCAGCAGCCCCCGCCGGGCAGGTGCCTACGAGCAGTACTTC
J gene: TRBJ2-7
CDR3 length: 15
clone size: .
V gene: TRBV7-2
D gene: .

CDR3 protein: CASSGGNSYEQYF
CDR3 DNA: TGTGCCAGCTCGGGGGGGAACTCCTACGAGCAGTACTTC
J gene: TRBJ2-7
CDR3 length: 13
clone size: .
V gene: TRBV7-3
D gene: TRBD2

CDR3 protein: CASSYSPGGSGELFF
CDR3 DNA: TGTGCCAGCAGTTACTCTCCCGGGGGATCCGGGGAGCTGTTTTTT
J gene: TRBJ2-2
CDR3 length: 15
clone size: .
V gene: TRBV6-5
D gene: .

CDR3 protein: CASTGTSGNTIYF
CDR3 DNA: TGTGCCAGCACGGGAACCTCTGGAAACACCATATATTTT
J gene: TRBJ1-3
CDR3 length: 13
clone size: .
V gene: TRBV9
D gene: .

CDR3 protein: CASSRDSAGNTIYF
CDR3 DNA: TGCGCCAGCAGCAGGGACAGTGCTGGAAACACCATATATTTT
J gene: TRBJ1-3
CDR3 length: 14
clone size: .
V gene: TRBV10-1
D gene: TRBD1

CDR3 protein: CASSPKGAQETQYF
CDR3 DNA: TGCGCCAGCAGCCCGAAGGGGGCCCAAGAGACCCAGTACTTC
J gene: TRBJ2-5
CDR3 length: 14
clone size: .
V gene: TRBV5-1
D gene: TRBD1

CDR3 protein: CASSRGGSANYGYTF
CDR3 DNA: TGTGCCAGTAGTAGAGGCGGCTCAGCTAACTATGGCTACACCTTC
J gene: TRBJ1-2
CDR3 length: 15
clone size: few
V gene: TRBV19
D gene: .

CDR3 protein: CASSVPMNTGELFF
CDR3 DNA: TGTGCCAGCAGTGTTCCTATGAACACCGGGGAGCTGTTTTTT
J gene: TRBJ2-2
CDR3 length: 14
clone size: .
V gene: TRBV6-1
D gene: .

CDR3 protein: CASSQPEQAGGYTF
CDR3 DNA: TGCGCCAGCAGCCAACCTGAGCAGGCGGGTGGCTACACCTTC
J gene: TRBJ1-2
CDR3 length: 14
clone size: .
V gene: TRBV4-3
D gene: .

CDR3 protein: CASSVDRGPYGYTF
CDR3 DNA: TGTGCCAGCAGCGTAGACAGGGGACCTTATGGCTACACCTTC
J gene: TRBJ1-2
CDR3 length: 14
clone size: few
V gene: TRBV9
D gene: TRBD1

CDR3 protein: CASSPRPASNTEAFF
CDR3 DNA: TGTGCCAGCAGTCCTCGCCCGGCGTCGAACACTGAAGCTTTCTTT
J gene: TRBJ1-1
CDR3 length: 15
clone size: .
V gene: TRBV2
D gene: .

CDR3 protein: CASSTGLGQPQHF
CDR3 DNA: TGTGCCAGCAGCACAGGGTTAGGTCAGCCCCAGCATTTT
J gene: TRBJ1-5
CDR3 length: 13
clone size: .
V gene: TRBV12-3/TRBV12-4
D gene: .

CDR3 protein: CASSSQINTDTQYF
CDR3 DNA: TGTGCCAGCAGTTCCCAAATAAACACAGATACGCAGTATTTT
J gene: TRBJ2-3
CDR3 length: 14
clone size: once
V gene: TRBV6-5
D gene: .

CDR3 protein: CASSLGTSGGETQYF
CDR3 DNA: TGTGCCAGCAGCTTAGGGACTAGCGGGGGAGAGACCCAGTACTTC
J gene: TRBJ2-5
CDR3 length: 15
clone size: .
V gene: TRBV7-6
D gene: TRBD2

CDR3 protein: CASSLRLGDIYGYTF
CDR3 DNA: TGTGCCAGCAGTTTACGCCTCGGGGATATCTATGGCTACACCTTC
J gene: TRBJ1-2
CDR3 length: 15
clone size: .
V gene: TRBV28
D gene: .